This T cell receptor beta chain came from a study of T cell responses to AZD1222 COVID-19 vaccine. Per the germline V gene, CDR1 is SGHVS and CDR2 is FQNEAQ. The CDR3 runs to 14 residues. With 5 bases removed from V and 2 bases from J, the gap between germline ends came to 13 bases. Generated by immunoSEQ multiplex PCR, the TCRdb table keeps only in-frame clones and is missing some. Of some 130,000 clones in the sample, 84% were seen once. This clonotype was obtained from an adult in good health. V usage is TRBV7-8 and J usage is TRBJ2-7, with D perhaps matching TRBD1 (6 bases). The material was peripheral blood, obtained on day 0 of AZD1222 vaccination. CDR3 bases: TGTGCCAGCAGCAAGACAGGTACAACCTACGAGCAGTACTTC. Translation: CASSKTGTTYEQYF.